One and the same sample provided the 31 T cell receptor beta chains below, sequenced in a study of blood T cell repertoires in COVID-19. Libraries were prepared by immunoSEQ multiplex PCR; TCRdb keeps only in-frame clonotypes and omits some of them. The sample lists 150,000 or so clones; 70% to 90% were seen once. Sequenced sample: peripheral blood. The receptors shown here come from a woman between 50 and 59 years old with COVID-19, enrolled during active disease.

CDR3 sequence (DNA): TGTGCCTGGAGCTCGGAGACCCAGTACTTC. It yields the protein CAWSSETQYF. The rearrangement uses TRBV30 and TRBJ2-5; D unclear. The V gene lost 3 bases and the J gene lost 5 bases, with 4 bases spanning the gap. There are 10 residues in the CDR3. The germline CDR1 and CDR2 sequences are GTSNPN and SVGIG (reference sequence).

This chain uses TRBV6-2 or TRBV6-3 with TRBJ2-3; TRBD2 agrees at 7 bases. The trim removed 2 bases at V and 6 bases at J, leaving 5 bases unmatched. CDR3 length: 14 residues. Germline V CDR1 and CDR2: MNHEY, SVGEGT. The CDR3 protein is CASSYRDGGDTQYF. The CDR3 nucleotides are TGTGCCAGCAGTTACCGGGACGGGGGGGATACGCAGTATTTT.

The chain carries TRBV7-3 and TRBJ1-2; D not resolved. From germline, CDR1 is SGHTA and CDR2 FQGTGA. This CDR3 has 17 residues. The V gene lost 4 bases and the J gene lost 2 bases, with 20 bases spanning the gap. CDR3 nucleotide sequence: TGTGCCAGCAGCTCCCCGGAGGGAACAACAATGAACTATGGCTACACCTTC. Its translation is CASSSPEGTTMNYGYTF.

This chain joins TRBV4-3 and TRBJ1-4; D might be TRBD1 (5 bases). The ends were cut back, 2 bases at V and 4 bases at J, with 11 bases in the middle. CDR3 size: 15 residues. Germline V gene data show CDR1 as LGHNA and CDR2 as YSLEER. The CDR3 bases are TGCGCCAGCAGCCAAACCACAGGTTATAATGAAAAACTGTTTTTT. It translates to CASSQTTGYNEKLFF.

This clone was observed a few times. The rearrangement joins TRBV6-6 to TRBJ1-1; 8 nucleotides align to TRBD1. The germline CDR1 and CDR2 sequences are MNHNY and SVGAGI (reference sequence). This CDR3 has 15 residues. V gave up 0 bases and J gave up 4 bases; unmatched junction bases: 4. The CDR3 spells CASSYSGGTGTEAFF. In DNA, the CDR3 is TGTGCCAGCAGTTACTCTGGTGGGACAGGCACTGAAGCTTTCTTT.

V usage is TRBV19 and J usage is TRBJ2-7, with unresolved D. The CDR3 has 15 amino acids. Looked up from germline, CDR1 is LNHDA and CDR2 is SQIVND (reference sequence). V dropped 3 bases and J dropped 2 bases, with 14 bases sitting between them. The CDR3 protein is CASSIGVGKAYEQYF. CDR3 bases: TGTGCCAGTAGTATTGGTGTGGGCAAAGCCTACGAGCAGTACTTC.

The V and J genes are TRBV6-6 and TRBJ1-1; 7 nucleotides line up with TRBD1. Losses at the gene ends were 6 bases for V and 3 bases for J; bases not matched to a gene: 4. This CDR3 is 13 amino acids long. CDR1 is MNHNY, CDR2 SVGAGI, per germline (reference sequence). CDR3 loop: CASRVQGYTEAFF. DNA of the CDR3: TGTGCCAGCAGGGTACAGGGGTACACTGAAGCTTTCTTT.

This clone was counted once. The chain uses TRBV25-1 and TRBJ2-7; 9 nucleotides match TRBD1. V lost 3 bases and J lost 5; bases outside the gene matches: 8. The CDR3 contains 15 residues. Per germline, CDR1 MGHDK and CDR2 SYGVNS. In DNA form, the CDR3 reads TGTGCCAGCAGTGACCCCGGACAGGGGAGCCACGAGCAGTACTTC. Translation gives CASSDPGQGSHEQYF.

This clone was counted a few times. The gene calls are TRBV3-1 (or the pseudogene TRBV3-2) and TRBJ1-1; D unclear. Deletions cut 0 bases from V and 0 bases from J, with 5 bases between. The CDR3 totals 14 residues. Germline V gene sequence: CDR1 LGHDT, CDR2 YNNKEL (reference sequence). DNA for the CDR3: TGTGCCAGCAGCCAAGACGGGGTGAACACTGAAGCTTTCTTT. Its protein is CASSQDGVNTEAFF.

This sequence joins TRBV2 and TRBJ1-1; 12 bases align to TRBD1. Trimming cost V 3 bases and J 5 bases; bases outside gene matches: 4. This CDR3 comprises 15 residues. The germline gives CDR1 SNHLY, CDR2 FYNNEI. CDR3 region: CASSEGQGARTEAFF. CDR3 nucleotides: TGTGCCAGCAGTGAGGGACAGGGGGCACGAACTGAAGCTTTCTTT. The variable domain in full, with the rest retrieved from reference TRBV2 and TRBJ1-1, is EPEVTQTPSHQVTQMGQEVILRCVPISNHLYFYWYRQILGQKVEFLVSFYNNEISEKSEIFDDQFSVERPDGSNFTLKIRSTKLEDSAMYFCASSEGQGARTEAFFGQGTRLTVV.

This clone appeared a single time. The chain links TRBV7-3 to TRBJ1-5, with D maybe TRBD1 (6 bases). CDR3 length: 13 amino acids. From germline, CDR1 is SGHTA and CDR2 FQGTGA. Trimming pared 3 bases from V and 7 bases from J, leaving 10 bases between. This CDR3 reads CASSLGADQPQHF. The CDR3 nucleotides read TGTGCCAGCAGCTTGGGGGCCGACCAGCCCCAGCATTTT.

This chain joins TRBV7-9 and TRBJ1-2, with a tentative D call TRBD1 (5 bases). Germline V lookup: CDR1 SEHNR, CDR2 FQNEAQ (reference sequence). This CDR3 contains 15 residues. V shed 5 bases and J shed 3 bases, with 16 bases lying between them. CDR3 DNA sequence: TGTGCCAGCAGCCCCGGTGCAGGGCGAGACTATGGCTACACCTTC. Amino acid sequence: CASSPGAGRDYGYTF.

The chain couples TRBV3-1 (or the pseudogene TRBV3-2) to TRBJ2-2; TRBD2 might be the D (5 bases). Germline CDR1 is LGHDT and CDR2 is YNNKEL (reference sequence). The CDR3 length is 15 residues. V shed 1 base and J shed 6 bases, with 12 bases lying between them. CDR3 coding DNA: TGTGCCAGCAGCCAAGTCGGGGTGGGATCCGGGGAGCTGTTTTTT. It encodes CASSQVGVGSGELFF.

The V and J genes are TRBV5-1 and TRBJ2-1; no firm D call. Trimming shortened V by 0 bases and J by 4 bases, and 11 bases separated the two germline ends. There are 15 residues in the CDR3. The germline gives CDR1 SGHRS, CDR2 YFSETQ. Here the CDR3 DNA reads TGCGCCAGCAGCTTGGTCACAGAGCCTTACAATGAGCAGTTCTTC. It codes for CASSLVTEPYNEQFF.

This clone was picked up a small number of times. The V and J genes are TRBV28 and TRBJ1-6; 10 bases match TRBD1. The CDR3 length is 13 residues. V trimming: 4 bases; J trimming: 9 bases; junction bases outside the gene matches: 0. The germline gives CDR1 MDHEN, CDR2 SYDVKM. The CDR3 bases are TGTGCCAGCAGTTGGACAGGGGGTTCACCCCTCCACTTT. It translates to CASSWTGGSPLHF.

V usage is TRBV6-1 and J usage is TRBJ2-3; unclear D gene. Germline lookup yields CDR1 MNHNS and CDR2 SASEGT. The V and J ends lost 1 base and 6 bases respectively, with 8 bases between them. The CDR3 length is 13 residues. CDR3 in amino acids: CASSEGYWDTQYF. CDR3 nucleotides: TGTGCCAGCAGTGAAGGGTACTGGGATACGCAGTATTTT.

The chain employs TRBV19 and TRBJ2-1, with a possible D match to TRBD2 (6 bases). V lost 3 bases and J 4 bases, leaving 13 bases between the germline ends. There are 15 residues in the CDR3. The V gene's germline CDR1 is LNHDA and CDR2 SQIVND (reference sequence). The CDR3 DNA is TGTGCCAGTAGTATGCGGCGGGACTGGTACAATGAGCAGTTCTTC. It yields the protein CASSMRRDWYNEQFF.

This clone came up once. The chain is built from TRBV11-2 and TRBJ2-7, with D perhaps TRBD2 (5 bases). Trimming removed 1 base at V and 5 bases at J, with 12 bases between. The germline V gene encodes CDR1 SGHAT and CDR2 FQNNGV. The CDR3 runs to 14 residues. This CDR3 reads CASSLVEGFNEQYF. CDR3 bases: TGTGCCAGCAGCTTAGTCGAGGGTTTCAACGAGCAGTACTTC.

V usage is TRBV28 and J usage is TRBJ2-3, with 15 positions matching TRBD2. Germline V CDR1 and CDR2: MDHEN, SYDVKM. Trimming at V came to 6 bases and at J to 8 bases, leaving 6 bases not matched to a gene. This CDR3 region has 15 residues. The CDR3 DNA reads TGTGCCAGCAGCAGGACTAGCGGGGGGGCTCCTACGCAGTATTTT. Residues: CASSRTSGGAPTQYF.

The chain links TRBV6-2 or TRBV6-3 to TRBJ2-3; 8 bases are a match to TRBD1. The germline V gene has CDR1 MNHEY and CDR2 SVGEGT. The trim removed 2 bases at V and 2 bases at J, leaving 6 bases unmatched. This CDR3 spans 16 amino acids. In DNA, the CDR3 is TGTGCCAGCAGTTACAACTGGGACAGGCCCACAGATACGCAGTATTTT. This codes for CASSYNWDRPTDTQYF.

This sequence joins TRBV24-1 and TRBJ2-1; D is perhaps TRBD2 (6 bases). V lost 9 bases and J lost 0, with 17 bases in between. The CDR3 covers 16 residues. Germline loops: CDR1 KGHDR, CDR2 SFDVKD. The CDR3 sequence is CATGETDGSSYNEQFF. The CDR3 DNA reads TGTGCCACCGGCGAGACCGACGGGAGCTCCTACAATGAGCAGTTCTTC.

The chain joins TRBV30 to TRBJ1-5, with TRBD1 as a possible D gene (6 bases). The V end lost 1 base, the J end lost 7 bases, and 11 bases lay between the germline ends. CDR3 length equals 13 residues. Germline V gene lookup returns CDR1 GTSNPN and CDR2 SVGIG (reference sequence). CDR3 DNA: TGTGCCTGGAGTGGTGGGCAGGGGCAGCCCCAGCATTTT. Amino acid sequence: CAWSGGQGQPQHF. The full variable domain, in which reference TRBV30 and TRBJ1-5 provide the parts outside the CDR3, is SQTIHQWPATLVQPVGSPLSLECTVEGTSNPNLYWYRQAAGRGLQLLFYSVGIGQISSEVPQNLSASRPQDRQFILSSKKLLLSDSGFYLCAWSGGQGQPQHFGDGTRLSIL.

This CDR3 reads CASSPGGLSRDTQYF. DNA of the CDR3: TGTGCCAGCAGCCCGGGGGGACTGAGCCGAGATACGCAGTATTTT. The V and J genes are TRBV5-4 and TRBJ2-3; 7 positions agree with TRBD2. V was clipped by 4 bases and J by 5 bases; unmatched bases: 10. Germline V gives CDR1 SGHNT, CDR2 YYREEE (reference sequence). This CDR3 spans 15 amino acids.

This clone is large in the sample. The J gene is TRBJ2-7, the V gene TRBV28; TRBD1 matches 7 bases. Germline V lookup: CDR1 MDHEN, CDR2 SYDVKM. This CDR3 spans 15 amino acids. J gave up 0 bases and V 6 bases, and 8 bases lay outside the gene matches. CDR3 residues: CASSPIGQDSYEQYF. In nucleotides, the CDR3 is TGTGCCAGCAGCCCGATCGGACAGGACTCCTACGAGCAGTACTTC.

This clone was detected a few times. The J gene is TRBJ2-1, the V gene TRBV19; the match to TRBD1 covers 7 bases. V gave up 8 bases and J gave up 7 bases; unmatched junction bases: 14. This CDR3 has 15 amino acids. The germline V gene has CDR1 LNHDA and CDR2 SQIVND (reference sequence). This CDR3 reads CASSTMKGASNEQFF. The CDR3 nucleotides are TGTGCCAGTTCCACAATGAAGGGGGCATCGAATGAGCAGTTCTTC.

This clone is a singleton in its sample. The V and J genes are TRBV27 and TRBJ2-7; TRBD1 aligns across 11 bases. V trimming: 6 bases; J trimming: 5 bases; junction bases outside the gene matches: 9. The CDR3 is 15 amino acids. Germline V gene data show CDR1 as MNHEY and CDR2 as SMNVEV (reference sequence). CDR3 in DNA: TGTGCCAGCAGCTCCGGGACAGGGGGTAGTGACGAGCAGTACTTC. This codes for CASSSGTGGSDEQYF.

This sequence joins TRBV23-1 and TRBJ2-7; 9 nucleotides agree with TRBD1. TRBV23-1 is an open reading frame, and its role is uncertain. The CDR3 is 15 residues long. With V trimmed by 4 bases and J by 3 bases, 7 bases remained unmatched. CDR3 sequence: CASSRGQGWDYEQYF. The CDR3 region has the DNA TGCGCCAGCAGTCGGGGACAGGGATGGGACTACGAGCAGTACTTC.

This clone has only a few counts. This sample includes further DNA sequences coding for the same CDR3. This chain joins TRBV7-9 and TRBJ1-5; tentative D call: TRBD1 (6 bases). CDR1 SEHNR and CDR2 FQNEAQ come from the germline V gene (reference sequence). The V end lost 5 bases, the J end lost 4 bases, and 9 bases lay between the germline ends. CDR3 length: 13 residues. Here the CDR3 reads CASSRGANQPQHF. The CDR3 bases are TGTGCCAGCAGCCGGGGGGCGAATCAGCCCCAGCATTTT.

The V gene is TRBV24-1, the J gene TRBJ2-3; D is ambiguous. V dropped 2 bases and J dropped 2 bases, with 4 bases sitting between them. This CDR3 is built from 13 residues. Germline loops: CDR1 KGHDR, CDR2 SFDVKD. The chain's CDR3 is CATSDSYTDTQYF. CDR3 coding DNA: TGTGCCACCAGTGATTCTTACACAGATACGCAGTATTTT.

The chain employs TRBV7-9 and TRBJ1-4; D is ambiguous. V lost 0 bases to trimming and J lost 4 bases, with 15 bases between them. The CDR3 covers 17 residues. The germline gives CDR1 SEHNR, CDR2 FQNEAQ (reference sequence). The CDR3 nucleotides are TGTGCCAGCAGCTTAGCGCGGATTCCCTCAAATAATGAAAAACTGTTTTTT. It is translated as CASSLARIPSNNEKLFF.

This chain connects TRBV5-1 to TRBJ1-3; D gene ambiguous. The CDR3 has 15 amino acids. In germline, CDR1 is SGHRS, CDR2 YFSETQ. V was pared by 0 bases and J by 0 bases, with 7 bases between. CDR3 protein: CASSLGEASGNTIYF. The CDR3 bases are TGCGCCAGCAGCTTGGGTGAAGCCTCTGGAAACACCATATATTTT. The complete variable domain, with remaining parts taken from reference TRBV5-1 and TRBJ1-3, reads KAGVTQTPRYLIKTRGQQVTLSCSPISGHRSVSWYQQTPGQGLQFLFEYFSETQRNKGNFPGRFSGRQFSNSRSEMNVSTLELGDSALYLCASSLGEASGNTIYFGEGSWLTVV.